Given below is one T cell receptor beta chain in context. The assay was immunoSEQ multiplex PCR, and TCRdb's table has in-frame clones only and misses some. This table holds around 30,000 clones, around 90% found once. The sample is drawn from a study of T cell changes during pregnancy in multiple sclerosis. This CDR3 comprises 13 residues. CDR1 is SQVTM, CDR2 ANQGSEA, per germline. J lost 3 bases, V lost 5 bases, and 6 bases had no gene match. This sequence joins TRBV29-1 and TRBJ1-2; 7 bases line up with TRBD1. The source of this sequence is a female donor with multiple sclerosis, enrolled in a pregnancy study. The material sequenced was CD8+ T cells from peripheral blood mononuclear cells, taken before pregnancy. The CDR3, as DNA: TGCAGCGTTTACCGGGACAGAGACTATGGCTACACCTTC. Encoded protein: CSVYRDRDYGYTF.